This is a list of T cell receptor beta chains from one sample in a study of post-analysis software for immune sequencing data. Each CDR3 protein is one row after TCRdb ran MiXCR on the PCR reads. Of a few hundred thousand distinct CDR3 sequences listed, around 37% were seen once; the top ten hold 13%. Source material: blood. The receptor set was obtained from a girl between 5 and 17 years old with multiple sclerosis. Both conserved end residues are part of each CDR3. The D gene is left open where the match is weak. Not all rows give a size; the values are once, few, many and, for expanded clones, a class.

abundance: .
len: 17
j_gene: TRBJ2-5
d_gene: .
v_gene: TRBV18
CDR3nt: TGTACCAGCTCACCAACCACCGGCCAGCGGGTACAAGAGACCCAGTACTTC
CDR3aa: CTSSPTTGQRVQETQYF

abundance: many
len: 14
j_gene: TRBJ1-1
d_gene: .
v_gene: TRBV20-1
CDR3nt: TGCAGTGCTAGAGGTGGGGGTGGTAGAACTGAAGCTTTCTTT
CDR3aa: CSARGGGGRTEAFF

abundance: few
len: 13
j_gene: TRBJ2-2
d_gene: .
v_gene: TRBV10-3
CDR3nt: TGTGCCATCAGTTTGGGTGACACCGGGGAGCTGTTTTTT
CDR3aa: CAISLGDTGELFF

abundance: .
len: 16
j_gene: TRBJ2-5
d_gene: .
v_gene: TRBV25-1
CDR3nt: TGTGCCAGCAGTGAATTGAGAACAGGGCAGGGAGAGACCCAGTACTTC
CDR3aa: CASSELRTGQGETQYF

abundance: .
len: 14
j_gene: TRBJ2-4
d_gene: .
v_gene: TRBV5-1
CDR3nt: TGCGCCAGCAGCCTAACAGGGTATGGGAACATTCAGTACTTC
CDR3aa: CASSLTGYGNIQYF

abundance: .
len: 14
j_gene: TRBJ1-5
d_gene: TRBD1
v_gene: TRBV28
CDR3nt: TGTGCCAGCACTTCCCGAAGGGGGCGACAGCCCCAGCATTTT
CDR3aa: CASTSRRGRQPQHF

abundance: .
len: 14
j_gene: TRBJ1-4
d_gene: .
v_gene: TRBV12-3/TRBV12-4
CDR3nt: TGTGCCAGCAGTTTCGGCCACAATAATGAAAAACTGTTTTTT
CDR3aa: CASSFGHNNEKLFF

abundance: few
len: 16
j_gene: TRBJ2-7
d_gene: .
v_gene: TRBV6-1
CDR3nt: TGTGCCAGCAGTGAAGCGCTAGGTCAGGAGACCTACGAGCAGTACTTC
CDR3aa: CASSEALGQETYEQYF

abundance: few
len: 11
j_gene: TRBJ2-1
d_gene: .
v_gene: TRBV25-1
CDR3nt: TGTGCCAGCGGCCCTGGGAATGAGCAGTTCTTC
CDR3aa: CASGPGNEQFF

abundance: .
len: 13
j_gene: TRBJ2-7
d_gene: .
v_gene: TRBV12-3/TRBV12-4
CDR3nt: TGTGCCAGCAGTCCTTCTTACTCCTACGAGCAGTACTTC
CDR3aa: CASSPSYSYEQYF

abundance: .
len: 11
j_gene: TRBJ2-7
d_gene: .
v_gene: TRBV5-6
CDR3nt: TGTGCCAGCAGCCTCTCGGGACCTCAGTACTTC
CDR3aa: CASSLSGPQYF

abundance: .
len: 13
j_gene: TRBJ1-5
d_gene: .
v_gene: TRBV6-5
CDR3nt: TGTGCCAGCAGTTCAGACAGCCTTCAGCCCCAGCATTTT
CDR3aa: CASSSDSLQPQHF

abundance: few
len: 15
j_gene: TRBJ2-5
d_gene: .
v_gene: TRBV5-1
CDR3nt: TGCGCCAGCTCCTCCCAGCCGGGGTCCCAAGAGACCCAGTACTTC
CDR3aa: CASSSQPGSQETQYF

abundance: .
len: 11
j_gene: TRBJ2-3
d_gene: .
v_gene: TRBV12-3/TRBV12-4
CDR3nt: TGTGCCAGCAGGGACAGTGATACACAGTATTTT
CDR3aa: CASRDSDTQYF

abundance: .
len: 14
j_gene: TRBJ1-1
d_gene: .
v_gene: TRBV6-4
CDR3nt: TGTGCCAGCAGTCCCGGGGCCCGGAATTCTGAAGCTTTCTTT
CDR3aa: CASSPGARNSEAFF

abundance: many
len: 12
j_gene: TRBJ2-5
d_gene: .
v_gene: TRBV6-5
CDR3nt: TGTGCCAGTCAGGGAGGTGTGGAGACCCAGTACTTC
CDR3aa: CASQGGVETQYF

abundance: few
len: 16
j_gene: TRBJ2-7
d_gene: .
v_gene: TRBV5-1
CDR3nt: TGCGCCAGCAGCCGGGGTTCCGAGGGCGCCTCCTACGAGCAGTACTTC
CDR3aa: CASSRGSEGASYEQYF

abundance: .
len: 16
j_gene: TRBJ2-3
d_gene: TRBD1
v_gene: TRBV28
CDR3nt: TGTGCCAGCAGTGCCCGGACAGGGGAGACGGGAGATACGCAGTATTTT
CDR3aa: CASSARTGETGDTQYF

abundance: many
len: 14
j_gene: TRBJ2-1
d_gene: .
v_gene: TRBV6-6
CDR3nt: TGTGCCAGCTCTCCGCCTGCCGGGGTCAATGAGCAGTTCTTC
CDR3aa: CASSPPAGVNEQFF

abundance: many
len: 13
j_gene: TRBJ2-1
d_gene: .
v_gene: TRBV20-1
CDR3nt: TGCAGTGCTAGAATCCCCTCCTACAATGAGCAGTTCTTC
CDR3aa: CSARIPSYNEQFF

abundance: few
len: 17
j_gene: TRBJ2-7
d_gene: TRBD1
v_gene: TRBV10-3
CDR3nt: TGTGCCATCAGTGAGTTTACGGACAGGCTTGACGGTGGTGAGCAGTACTTC
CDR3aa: CAISEFTDRLDGGEQYF

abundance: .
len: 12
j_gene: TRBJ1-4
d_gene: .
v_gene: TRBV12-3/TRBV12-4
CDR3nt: TGTGCCAGCAGTTTCGGCGAGGAAAAACGGTTTTTT
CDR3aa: CASSFGEEKRFF

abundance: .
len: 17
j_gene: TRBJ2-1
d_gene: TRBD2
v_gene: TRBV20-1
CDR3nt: TGCAGTGCCGTCACTAGCGGAGGCGGGGGGTCCTACAATGAGCAGTTCTTC
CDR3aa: CSAVTSGGGGSYNEQFF

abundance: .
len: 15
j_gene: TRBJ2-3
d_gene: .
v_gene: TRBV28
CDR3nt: TGTGCCAGCAGTAAGGAAGGAGGCTTCTTGAGTGCGCAGTATTTT
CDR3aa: CASSKEGGFLSAQYF

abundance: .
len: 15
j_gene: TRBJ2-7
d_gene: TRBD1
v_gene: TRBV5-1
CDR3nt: TGCGCCAGCAGCTTGGCCGGGACAGAGCTTTACGAGCAGTACTTC
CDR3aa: CASSLAGTELYEQYF

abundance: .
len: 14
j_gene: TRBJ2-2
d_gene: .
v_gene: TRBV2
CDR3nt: TGTGCCAGCATTTCACTAGCCAACACCGGGGAGCTGTTTTTT
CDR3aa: CASISLANTGELFF

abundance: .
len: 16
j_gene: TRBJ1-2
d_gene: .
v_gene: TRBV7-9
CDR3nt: TGTGCCAGCAGCTTAGTAGGGCTGGACAAGGACTATGGCTACACCTTC
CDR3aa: CASSLVGLDKDYGYTF

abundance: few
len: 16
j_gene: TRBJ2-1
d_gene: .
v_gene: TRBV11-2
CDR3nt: TGTGCCAGCAGCCCCGGGTATACCGGGGGGCTAGGTGAGCAGTTCTTC
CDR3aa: CASSPGYTGGLGEQFF

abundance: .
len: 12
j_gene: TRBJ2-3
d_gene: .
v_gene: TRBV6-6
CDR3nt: TGTGCCATCTCGGTGGGCACAGATACGCAGTATTTT
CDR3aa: CAISVGTDTQYF

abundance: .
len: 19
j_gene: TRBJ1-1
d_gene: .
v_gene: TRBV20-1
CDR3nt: TGCAGTGCTAGAGATCGAACGTGGATTCGTACTACAAGGAACACTGAAGCTTTCTTT
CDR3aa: CSARDRTWIRTTRNTEAFF

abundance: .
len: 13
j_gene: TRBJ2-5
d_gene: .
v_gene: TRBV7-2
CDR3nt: TGTGCCAGCAGCACCTATACGGGGGAGACCCAGTACTTC
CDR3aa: CASSTYTGETQYF

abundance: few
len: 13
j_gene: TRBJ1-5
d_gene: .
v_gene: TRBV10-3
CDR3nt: TGTGCCATCAGTGGGACCCCTAATCAGCCCCAGCATTTT
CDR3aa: CAISGTPNQPQHF

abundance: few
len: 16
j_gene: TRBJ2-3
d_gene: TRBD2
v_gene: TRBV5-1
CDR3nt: TGCGCCAGCAGTCCCGGGACTAGCATATACACAGATACGCAGTATTTT
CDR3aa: CASSPGTSIYTDTQYF

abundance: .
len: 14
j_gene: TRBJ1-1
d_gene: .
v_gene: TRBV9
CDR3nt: TGTGCCAGCAGCGTGAGCCACTCAGCCACTGAAGCTTTCTTT
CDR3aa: CASSVSHSATEAFF

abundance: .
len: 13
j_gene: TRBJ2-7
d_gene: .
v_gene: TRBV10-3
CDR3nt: TGTGCCATCAGTGGGGGCGGGGGCAACGAGCAGTACTTC
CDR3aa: CAISGGGGNEQYF

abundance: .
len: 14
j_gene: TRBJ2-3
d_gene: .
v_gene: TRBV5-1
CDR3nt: TGCGCCAGCAGCTTGAATCCCGGATCAGATACGCAGTATTTT
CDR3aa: CASSLNPGSDTQYF

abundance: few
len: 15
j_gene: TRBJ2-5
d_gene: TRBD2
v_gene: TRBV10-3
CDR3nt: TGTGCCATCTCTCAAAGGTTGCGTGGGGGGGTGACCCAGTACTTC
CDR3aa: CAISQRLRGGVTQYF

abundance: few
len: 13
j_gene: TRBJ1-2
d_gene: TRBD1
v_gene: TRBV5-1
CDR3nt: TGCGCCAGCAGCGGGGGGACAGGGAGTGGCTACACCTTC
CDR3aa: CASSGGTGSGYTF

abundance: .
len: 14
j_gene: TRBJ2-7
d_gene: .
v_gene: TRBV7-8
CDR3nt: TGTGCCAGCAGCTTAGAAAGGGCTTCCTACGAGCAGTACTTC
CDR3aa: CASSLERASYEQYF

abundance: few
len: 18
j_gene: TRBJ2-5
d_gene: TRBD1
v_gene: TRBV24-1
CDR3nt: TGTGCCACCAGTGATTTCGGGCGGTCCGGGGACAGAAAAGAGACCCAGTACTTC
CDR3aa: CATSDFGRSGDRKETQYF

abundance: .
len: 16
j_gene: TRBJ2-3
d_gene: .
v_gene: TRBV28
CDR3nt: TGTGCCAGCAGTTCCTCCGAGCAGGGTCCTACAGATACGCAGTATTTT
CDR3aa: CASSSSEQGPTDTQYF

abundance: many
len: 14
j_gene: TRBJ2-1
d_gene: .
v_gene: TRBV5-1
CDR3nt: TGCGCCAGCAGCTCCGGACGGTTGAACAATGAGCAGTTCTTC
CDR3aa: CASSSGRLNNEQFF

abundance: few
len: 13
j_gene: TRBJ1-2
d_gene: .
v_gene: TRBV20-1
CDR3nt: TGCAGTGCTAGAAGGGGGGTAGGCTATGGCTACACCTTC
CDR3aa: CSARRGVGYGYTF

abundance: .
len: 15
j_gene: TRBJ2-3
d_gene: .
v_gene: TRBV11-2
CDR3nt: TGTGCCAGCAGCTTAGTGCCACTGAGCGCAGATACGCAGTATTTT
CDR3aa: CASSLVPLSADTQYF

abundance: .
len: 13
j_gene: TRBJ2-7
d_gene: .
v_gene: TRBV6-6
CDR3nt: TGTGCCAGCAGCCCGGGACATCTCTACGAGCAGTACTTC
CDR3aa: CASSPGHLYEQYF

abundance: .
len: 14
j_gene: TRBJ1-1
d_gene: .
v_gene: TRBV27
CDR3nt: TGTGCCAGCAGTAATTCCGGGTTCGGGACTGAAGCTTTCTTT
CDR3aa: CASSNSGFGTEAFF

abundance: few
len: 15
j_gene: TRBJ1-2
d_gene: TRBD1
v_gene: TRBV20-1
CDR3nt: TGCAGTGCTAGGGGGGACCACAGGGGGCGGGTCGGCTACACCTTC
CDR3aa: CSARGDHRGRVGYTF